One sample yielded the 20 T cell receptor beta chains listed below, sequenced in a study of PD-L1 blockade in urothelial cancer. Sample time point: peripheral blood 6 weeks after treatment start. Produced via immunoSEQ multiplex PCR; TCRdb's table is partial and in-frame only. Of about 45,000 clones listed, 83% are singletons. The specimen comprised PBMCs, sampled around atezolizumab (anti-PD-L1) treatment. The receptors derive from a man aged 55 to 70 with urothelial cancer.

The count of this clone is one. J is TRBJ2-1 and V is TRBV28; 8 bases are a match to TRBD2. CDR1 and CDR2 from the germline V gene are MDHEN and SYDVKM. With 4 bases clipped from V and 2 bases from J, the junction kept 7 bases outside the gene matches. CDR3 size: 16 residues. The CDR3 region is CASSWGGAGAYNEQFF. The CDR3 DNA sequence: TGTGCCAGCAGTTGGGGGGGAGCGGGGGCCTACAATGAGCAGTTCTTC.

This clone was seen only once. CDR3 protein: CASSLGDTQYF. In nucleotides, the CDR3 is TGTGCCAGCAGTTTAGGCGATACGCAGTATTTT. V and J are TRBV27 and TRBJ2-3; D call uncertain. With 2 bases removed from V and 6 bases from J, the gap between germline ends came to 3 bases. This CDR3 is 11 amino acids long. Germline CDR1 and CDR2: MNHEY and SMNVEV (reference sequence).

The chain employs TRBV2 and TRBJ2-2; D is perhaps TRBD1 (6 bases). The CDR3 consists of 18 residues. Germline V gene lookup returns CDR1 SNHLY and CDR2 FYNNEI. Between the trimmed V and J ends, which lost 6 bases and 5 bases, there was a span of 25 bases. CDR3 bases: TGTGCCAGCAGACCTAGGGGCTTTACAGGGATCGTTACCGGGGAGCTGTTTTTT. Translating gives CASRPRGFTGIVTGELFF.

The J gene is TRBJ1-5, the V gene TRBV6-1; D is ambiguous. V was cut by 6 bases and J by 5 bases, with 11 bases left in between. Germline V gene sequence: CDR1 MNHNS, CDR2 SASEGT. The CDR3 is 13 residues long. The chain's CDR3 is CASRITRDQPQHF. In nucleotides, the CDR3 is TGTGCCAGCAGAATCACTAGAGATCAGCCCCAGCATTTT.

The V and J genes are TRBV4-1 and TRBJ2-2, with D possibly TRBD2 on 7 matching bases. From germline, CDR1 is MGHRA and CDR2 YSYEKL. V dropped 2 bases and J dropped 5 bases, with 12 bases sitting between them. The CDR3 covers 15 residues. In DNA form, the CDR3 reads TGCGCCAGCAGCCAACAAGGGGGGGGAACCGGGGAGCTGTTTTTT. As protein: CASSQQGGGTGELFF.

The V call is TRBV5-1, the J call TRBJ1-4; possible D gene TRBD1, 6 bases. V lost 1 base and J lost 6, with 16 bases in between. Germline lookup yields CDR1 SGHRS and CDR2 YFSETQ. CDR3 length equals 16 residues. The CDR3 nucleotides read TGCGCCAGCAGCTTGTTCTCGGGTGGGGGCTATGAAAAACTGTTTTTT. Encoded protein: CASSLFSGGGYEKLFF. Filled out from reference TRBV5-1 and TRBJ1-4, the complete variable domain reads KAGVTQTPRYLIKTRGQQVTLSCSPISGHRSVSWYQQTPGQGLQFLFEYFSETQRNKGNFPGRFSGRQFSNSRSEMNVSTLELGDSALYLCASSLFSGGGYEKLFFGSGTQLSVL.

This chain joins TRBV28 and TRBJ2-1; perhaps TRBD1 as D (5 bases). Deletions cut 2 bases from V and 10 bases from J, with 9 bases between. CDR3 length equals 12 residues. CDR1 is MDHEN, CDR2 SYDVKM, per germline. CDR3 region: CASSLQGNEQFF. DNA of the CDR3: TGTGCCAGCAGTTTACAGGGTAACGAGCAGTTCTTC.

This chain links TRBV5-1 with TRBJ1-1; D remains unclear. Germline CDR1 SGHRS, CDR2 YFSETQ. Trimming took off 4 bases at V and 1 base at J, with 11 bases between the two ends. The CDR3 extends over 14 amino acids. CDR3 coding DNA: TGCGCCAGCAGCCCTAACACGGGGAACACTGAAGCTTTCTTT. Its translation is CASSPNTGNTEAFF.

In nucleotides, the CDR3 is TGTGCCAGCAGCCCGTTTCAGGGGTTTTACGAGCAGTACTTC. Protein sequence: CASSPFQGFYEQYF. V and J are TRBV11-2 and TRBJ2-7; possibly TRBD1 for D (6 bases). The CDR3 extends over 14 amino acids. The V gene's germline CDR1 is SGHAT and CDR2 FQNNGV. Between the trimmed V and J ends, which lost 5 bases and 4 bases, there was a span of 15 bases.

The rearrangement links TRBV11-2 to TRBJ1-5, with D perhaps matching TRBD1 (6 bases). Germline V gives CDR1 SGHAT, CDR2 FQNNGV. The V end was cut by 4 bases, the J end by 0 bases, with 13 bases between. This CDR3 has 16 amino acids. DNA of the CDR3: TGTGCCAGCAGCTCGACTCAGGGGAGTAGCAATCAGCCCCAGCATTTT. It encodes CASSSTQGSSNQPQHF. Drawing the rest from reference TRBV11-2 and TRBJ1-5, the complete variable domain is EAGVAQSPRYKIIEKRQSVAFWCNPISGHATLYWYQQILGQGPKLLIQFQNNGVVDDSQLPKDRFSAERLKGVDSTLKIQPAKLEDSAVYLCASSSTQGSSNQPQHFGDGTRLSIL.

The V call is TRBV28, the J call TRBJ2-3, with 14 bases matching TRBD2. The CDR3 is 18 amino acids. CDR1 is MDHEN, CDR2 SYDVKM, per germline. V lost 8 bases, J lost 4 bases, and 14 bases stayed unmatched. The CDR3 here is CASPPPGLAGDLSDTQYF. CDR3 DNA: TGTGCCAGCCCTCCCCCGGGACTAGCGGGGGACCTATCAGATACGCAGTATTTT.

The rearrangement links TRBV28 to TRBJ1-5; D ambiguous. The CDR3 runs 14 residues. CDR1 is MDHEN and CDR2 is SYDVKM in the germline V gene. Deletions cut 3 bases from V and 5 bases from J, with 11 bases between. The CDR3 DNA follows: TGTGCCAGCAGTTTGGCCAGGTCCGATCAGCCCCAGCATTTT. It codes for CASSLARSDQPQHF.

The V and J genes are TRBV2 and TRBJ2-1; D is possibly TRBD2 (5 bases). Trimming left V 7 bases short and J 9 bases short, with 16 bases between. Looked up from germline, CDR1 is SNHLY and CDR2 is FYNNEI. The CDR3 totals 13 residues. CDR3 protein: CASILVGRGEQFF. CDR3 DNA sequence: TGTGCCAGCATACTAGTAGGTCGGGGTGAGCAGTTCTTC.

This clone came up once. The gene calls are TRBV28 and TRBJ1-5, with D maybe TRBD1 (5 bases). Per the germline V gene, CDR1 is MDHEN and CDR2 is SYDVKM. The germline V and J ends were trimmed by 8 bases and 5 bases, with 16 bases remaining between them. The CDR3 is 14 residues long. The CDR3 DNA follows: TGTGCCAGCCTACCGCCCGGGGGTTATCAGCCCCAGCATTTT. Protein sequence: CASLPPGGYQPQHF. Filled out from reference TRBV28 and TRBJ1-5, the complete variable domain reads DVKVTQSSRYLVKRTGEKVFLECVQDMDHENMFWYRQDPGLGLRLIYFSYDVKMKEKGDIPEGYSVSREKKERFSLILESASTNQTSMYLCASLPPGGYQPQHFGDGTRLSIL.

The V call is TRBV25-1, the J call TRBJ1-1; a weak D match, TRBD1 (5 bases). V dropped 6 bases and J dropped 2 bases, with 13 bases sitting between them. Germline assignment: CDR1 MGHDK and CDR2 SYGVNS. CDR3 length: 14 residues. This chain's CDR3 is CASRLIGQNTEAFF. The CDR3 coding sequence is TGTGCCAGCAGATTGATCGGACAAAACACTGAAGCTTTCTTT. Full variable domain (outside the CDR3, taken from reference TRBV25-1 and TRBJ1-1): EADIYQTPRYLVIGTGKKITLECSQTMGHDKMYWYQQDPGMELHLIHYSYGVNSTEKGDLSSESTVSRIRTEHFPLTLESARPSHTSQYLCASRLIGQNTEAFFGQGTRLTVV.

This clone was detected once. Other DNA sequences within the sample encode an identical CDR3. The chain carries TRBV30 and TRBJ2-7, with 8 bases identical to TRBD2. J lost 1 base, V lost 3 bases, and 5 bases had no gene match. Germline assignment: CDR1 GTSNPN and CDR2 SVGIG (reference sequence). The CDR3 extends over 14 amino acids. CDR3 loop: CAWSPGGPSYEQYF. CDR3 nucleotides: TGTGCCTGGAGCCCGGGAGGGCCATCCTACGAGCAGTACTTC.

This sequence joins TRBV5-1 and TRBJ1-2; 9 bases are a match to TRBD1. In germline, CDR1 is SGHRS, CDR2 YFSETQ. Trimming took 1 base from V and 4 from J; bases not matched to a gene: 5. The CDR3 runs 15 residues. CDR3 nucleotides: TGCGCCAGCAGCTTGTCCGGGACAGGGACCTATGGCTACACCTTC. This gives the protein CASSLSGTGTYGYTF.

The chain links TRBV2 to TRBJ2-7; 8 nucleotides align to TRBD2. V lost 8 bases and J lost 5; bases outside the gene matches: 14. The CDR3 is made up of 15 amino acids. CDR1 is SNHLY, CDR2 FYNNEI, per germline. CDR3 DNA: TGTGCCAGCCCCCCGGGGGGGACAAAAATTAACGAGCAGTACTTC. As protein: CASPPGGTKINEQYF. Supplemented by reference TRBV2 and TRBJ2-7, the full variable domain reads EPEVTQTPSHQVTQMGQEVILRCVPISNHLYFYWYRQILGQKVEFLVSFYNNEISEKSEIFDDQFSVERPDGSNFTLKIRSTKLEDSAMYFCASPPGGTKINEQYFGPGTRLTVT.

The J gene is TRBJ1-2, the V gene TRBV19, with TRBD1 as a possible D gene (6 bases). This CDR3 is built from 14 residues. Between the trimmed V and J ends, which lost 1 base and 4 bases, there was a span of 10 bases. CDR1 LNHDA and CDR2 SQIVND come from the germline V gene (reference sequence). The CDR3 region has the DNA TGTGCCAGTAGTATAGGGACAGACACCTATGGCTACACCTTC. Encoded protein: CASSIGTDTYGYTF.

V gene TRBV5-1 combines with J gene TRBJ1-1, with D possibly matching TRBD1 (5 bases). Germline V gene data show CDR1 as SGHRS and CDR2 as YFSETQ. Trimming took off 0 bases at V and 7 bases at J, with 10 bases between the two ends. CDR3 length: 13 residues. The DNA of the CDR3 is TGCGCCAGCAGCTTGGAGGGGCCGGGTGAAGCTTTCTTT. As protein: CASSLEGPGEAFF.